This TCR beta chain was sequenced during a study of CD8 T cells in ankylosing spondylitis. There are a few counts of this clonotype. Its specificity is not known. Broader study findings: Peripheral blood held disease-linked clones only at relatively low frequency, and these were CD8+. Reportedly, significant enrichment of disease-linked clones occurred in matched ankylosing spondylitis synovial fluid. A TCR beta motif of several highly homologous variants seemed to mark ankylosing spondylitis blood.

Germline loops: CDR1 SQVTM, CDR2 ANQGSEA. This CDR3 spans 11 amino acids. V lost 3 bases and J lost 5, with 8 bases in between. Quantitative barcoded 5'-RACE was used to prepare TCR beta libraries. A single record per CDR3 protein comes from TCRdb applying MiXCR to the 5' RACE reads. The data show some 330,000 distinct CDR3 sequences, less than 10% seen once. This TCR was sampled from a male donor with ankylosing spondylitis. Sequencing used blood, either unsorted or a sorted T cell fraction (not recorded which). The gene calls are TRBV29-1 and TRBJ2-7, with no clear D. The DNA of the CDR3 is TGCAGCGTTGATGAAGGCGACGAGCAGTACTTC. Protein: CSVDEGDEQYF.